What follows describes a single TCR beta chain. Per the germline V gene, CDR1 is SGHDT and CDR2 is YYEEEE. The CDR3 has 15 amino acids. V lost 2 bases to trimming and J lost 3 bases, with 14 bases between them. The source of the sample is a study of OX40 agonist ivuxolimab in advanced cancers. Study as a whole: The study treated patients with ivuxolimab, an agonistic anti-OX40 (CD134) antibody. Past anti-PD-1, anti-PD-L1 or anti-CTLA-4 therapy was accepted, and 30% to 50% had received some.

Some clones are missing from TCRdb's copy, which holds only in-frame ones; the method was immunoSEQ multiplex PCR. The repertoire has about 19,000 clones, more than 80% of them found once; the top ten carry around 48%. The TCR comes from an adult with an advanced solid tumor such as melanoma, head and neck, liver or kidney cancer. The rearrangement uses TRBV5-6 and TRBJ1-2, with D possibly matching TRBD1 (6 bases). The sequences come from CD4+ or CD8+ T cells sorted from blood, collected in a trial of the OX40 agonist ivuxolimab. CDR3 sequence reads: CASSFKQGTYYGYTF. The DNA of the CDR3 is TGTGCCAGCAGCTTTAAGCAGGGGACCTACTATGGCTACACCTTC.